This TCR beta chain comes out of a study of T cell responses to AZD1222 COVID-19 vaccine. Study-level points and caveats: Spike-specific TCR breadth rose after two AZD1222 doses, and depth rose as well. Clonal diversity was possibly underestimated; the donors were predominantly white British and more often female.

As regards this clone: Its antigen is not identified.

TCRdb's copy holds only in-frame clones and misses some; the assay was immunoSEQ multiplex PCR. This table has over 130,000 clones, approximately 90% appearing once. Germline V lookup: CDR1 WNHNN, CDR2 SYGVQD (reference sequence). The CDR3 spans 17 residues. Trimming took 0 bases from V and 2 from J, leaving 14 bases between them. The chain recombines TRBV10-1 with TRBJ1-3; no reliable D call. The sequence was obtained from an adult who received the AZD1222 COVID-19 vaccine. The sample in question was peripheral blood, obtained 28 days after the second AZD1222 dose. As DNA, the CDR3 is TGCGCCAGCAGTGAGTCGCGGCGGGGAACGGCTGGAAACACCATATATTTT. It yields the protein CASSESRRGTAGNTIYF.